Presented here are 23 T cell receptor beta chains from one specimen sequenced in a study of blood T cells in healthy people across ages. A sample-barcoded 5' primer and a J-beta primer mix were used in a second PCR of roughly 7 to 11 cycles. TCRdb called the 5' RACE reads again in MiXCR, with one record for every CDR3 protein. This table has hundreds of thousands of distinct CDR3 sequences, roughly 50% appearing once. The sequencing sample was made of blood. These receptors were obtained from an older woman in good health.

The genes are TRBV7-3 and TRBJ2-5, with TRBD2 matching over 7 bases. Trimming took 8 bases from V and 11 from J; bases not matched to a gene: 14. The CDR3 runs to 13 residues. Germline V gene data show CDR1 as SGHTA and CDR2 as FQGTGA. CDR3 DNA: TGTGCCAGCGGACTAGGAAGAGACAATGAGCAGTACTTC. The encoded protein is CASGLGRDNEQYF.

This clonotype was recorded a few times. The chain couples TRBV5-1 to TRBJ2-6; TRBD1 is a possible D gene (6 bases). The CDR3 is 16 amino acids. V lost 4 bases and J 0 bases, leaving 11 bases between the germline ends. Germline V gives CDR1 SGHRS, CDR2 YFSETQ. This CDR3 reads CASSPDSHSGANVLTF. DNA for the CDR3: TGCGCCAGCAGCCCGGACAGCCACTCTGGGGCCAACGTCCTGACTTTC.

The chain employs TRBV28 and TRBJ2-3; 11 bases match TRBD2. Germline V gene sequence: CDR1 MDHEN, CDR2 SYDVKM. CDR3 length: 16 residues. V shed 11 bases, J shed 2 bases, and the junction held 12 bases outside the gene matches. The chain's CDR3 is CAGSGTSGDPTDTQYF. In nucleotides, the CDR3 is TGTGCCGGCTCCGGGACTAGCGGAGATCCCACAGATACGCAGTATTTT.

In its sample, this clonotype was seen a few times. The chain joins TRBV4-1 to TRBJ1-2; unclear D gene. V lost 0 bases and J lost 4, with 12 bases in between. Looked up from germline, CDR1 is MGHRA and CDR2 is YSYEKL. The CDR3 spans 15 residues. CDR3 residues: CASSQDRDSAYGYTF. DNA of the CDR3: TGCGCCAGCAGCCAAGACCGAGACTCGGCCTATGGCTACACCTTC.

Judged by abundance, this clonotype is medium-sized. The chain has TRBV7-9 and TRBJ2-7; D perhaps matches TRBD2 (6 bases). Germline CDR1 is SEHNR and CDR2 is FQNEAQ (reference sequence). This CDR3 is built from 14 residues. Trimming stripped 0 bases from V and 2 bases from J, with 8 bases between. The CDR3 nucleotides read TGTGCCAGCAGCTTAGCGGGGAGGACCTACGAGCAGTACTTC. It encodes CASSLAGRTYEQYF.

This clonotype has ten or more counts. J is TRBJ2-5 and V is TRBV29-1; unclear D gene. Looked up from germline, CDR1 is SQVTM and CDR2 is ANQGSEA. Trimming pared 5 bases from V and 3 bases from J, leaving 4 bases between. CDR3 size: 10 residues. The CDR3 loop is CSVREETQYF. CDR3 DNA sequence: TGCAGCGTTCGGGAAGAGACCCAGTACTTC.

V is TRBV7-2 and J is TRBJ2-7; 9 bases are shared with TRBD1. Losses at the gene ends were 3 bases for V and 3 bases for J; bases not matched to a gene: 3. Germline CDR1 is SGHTA and CDR2 is FQGNSA. The CDR3 runs 14 residues. The CDR3 protein is CASSFGTGYYEQYF. Here the CDR3 DNA reads TGTGCCAGCAGCTTTGGGACAGGGTACTACGAGCAGTACTTC.

This clonotype was seen only once. The V and J genes are TRBV4-3 and TRBJ2-1, with D possibly called TRBD1 or TRBD2 (6 bases each). The DNA end lines up better with TRBJ2-7; the J call may be wrong. The CDR3 is 16 amino acids. CDR1 LGHNA and CDR2 YSLEER come from the germline V gene. The CDR3 loop reads CASSQDLWGAYNEQYF. The CDR3 DNA reads as TGCGCCAGCAGCCAAGATCTGTGGGGGGCCTACAATGAGCAGTACTTC.

The rearrangement links TRBV20-1 to TRBJ2-3, with D possibly TRBD1 on 5 matching bases. Germline CDR1 reads DFQATT; CDR2 reads SNEGSKA (reference sequence). The CDR3 sequence is 13 residues long. The CDR3 reads CSNDDSFTDTQYF. CDR3 coding DNA: TGCAGCAACGACGACAGCTTCACAGATACGCAGTATTTT.

The rearrangement links TRBV28 to TRBJ2-7; D not resolved. This CDR3 is built from 14 residues. The V and J ends lost 3 bases and 2 bases respectively, with 11 bases between them. From germline, CDR1 is MDHEN and CDR2 SYDVKM. The CDR3 is CASSFDRAPYEQYF. The CDR3 DNA reads as TGTGCCAGCAGTTTTGATAGAGCGCCCTACGAGCAGTACTTC. The full variable domain, its missing parts supplied by reference TRBV28 and TRBJ2-7, is DVKVTQSSRYLVKRTGEKVFLECVQDMDHENMFWYRQDPGLGLRLIYFSYDVKMKEKGDIPEGYSVSREKKERFSLILESASTNQTSMYLCASSFDRAPYEQYFGPGTRLTVT.

The CDR3 region has the DNA TGTGCCAGCACTACCACGGGTGGAGCGGTAGCAGCTTTCTTT. It codes for CASTTTGGAVAAFF. The chain couples TRBV28 to TRBJ1-1, with D uncertain. CDR3 size: 14 residues. Trimming left V 7 bases short and J 10 bases short, with 22 bases between. The V gene's germline CDR1 is MDHEN and CDR2 SYDVKM.

The chain joins TRBV5-8 to TRBJ1-6; D may be TRBD1 (6 bases). The CDR3 is made up of 18 amino acids. Trimming left V 0 bases short and J 10 bases short, with 23 bases between. CDR1 is SGHTS and CDR2 is YDEGEE in the germline V gene. The CDR3, as DNA: TGTGCCAGCAGCTTGGCCACTACTCTCTCCGGGGGCGGATCACCCCTCCACTTT. It translates to CASSLATTLSGGGSPLHF. Full variable domain (remainder filled in from reference TRBV5-8 and TRBJ1-6): EAGVTQSPTHLIKTRGQQATLRCSPISGHTSVYWYQQALGLGLQFLLWYDEGEERNRGNFPPRFSGRQFPNYSSELNVNALELEDSALYLCASSLATTLSGGGSPLHFGNGTRLTVT.

The rearrangement links TRBV7-2 to TRBJ2-5, with TRBD2 matching over 11 bases. Germline lookup yields CDR1 SGHTA and CDR2 FQGNSA. V gave up 1 base and J gave up 13 bases; unmatched junction bases: 5. The CDR3 runs 13 residues. CDR3 bases: TGTGCCAGCAGCTTAGAGACTAGCGGGATGGCGTACTTC. Translated, it gives CASSLETSGMAYF.

This clonotype was observed at least ten times. V is TRBV4-3 and J is TRBJ2-5; TRBD2 matches 8 bases. The CDR3 is 14 amino acids. Germline CDR1 is LGHNA and CDR2 is YSLEER. With V trimmed by 3 bases and J by 3 bases, 3 bases remained unmatched. The CDR3 loop reads CASSQVSGEETQYF. In DNA, the CDR3 is TGCGCCAGCAGCCAGGTTAGCGGGGAAGAGACCCAGTACTTC.

The gene calls are TRBV27 and TRBJ2-7; D is uncertain. Germline lookup yields CDR1 MNHEY and CDR2 SMNVEV (reference sequence). V lost 6 bases and J 11 bases, leaving 17 bases between the germline ends. This CDR3 has 12 residues. In nucleotides, the CDR3 is TGTGCCAGCAGAGTACCCGGTCTCCCGGAGTACTTC. Residues: CASRVPGLPEYF.

In its sample, this clonotype was seen a few times. The chain links TRBV7-2 to TRBJ1-5; the match to TRBD1 covers 8 bases. The V segment lost 1 base and the J segment 7 bases; nucleotides outside the gene matches: 9. In germline, CDR1 is SGHTA, CDR2 FQGNSA. The CDR3 spans 16 residues. Written as DNA, the CDR3 is TGTGCCAGCAGCTTAGGGTCAGGGGGCGCATTCCAGCCCCAGCATTTT. As protein: CASSLGSGGAFQPQHF.

The V and J genes are TRBV20-1 and TRBJ1-5, with a tentative D call TRBD1 (5 bases). V shed 6 bases and J shed 0 bases, with 21 bases lying between them. The length of the CDR3 is 17 residues. The germline CDR1 and CDR2 sequences are DFQATT and SNEGSKA (reference sequence). CDR3 sequence (DNA): TGCAGTGCAGCTGGGGGGTATTCCCCTTATAGCAATCAGCCCCAGCATTTT. Protein: CSAAGGYSPYSNQPQHF.

This clonotype occurred many times. The chain recombines TRBV7-2 with TRBJ1-2; D gene unclear. Trimming shortened V by 1 base and J by 4 bases, and 4 bases separated the two germline ends. CDR3 size: 12 residues. The germline V gene encodes CDR1 SGHTA and CDR2 FQGNSA. CDR3 sequence reads: CASSLDGYGYTF. The CDR3 nucleotides are TGTGCCAGCAGCTTAGACGGCTATGGCTACACCTTC.

The J gene is TRBJ2-5, the V gene TRBV7-3, with 9 positions matching TRBD2. The end of the DNA aligns better with TRBJ2-7, so the J call may be wrong. CDR1 is SGHTA and CDR2 is FQGTGA in the germline V gene. The CDR3 has 15 amino acids. CDR3 amino acids: CASSSVAGAGYEQYF. DNA of the CDR3: TGTGCCAGCAGCTCCGTAGCGGGAGCAGGGTACGAGCAGTACTTC.

This clonotype was seen more than once but under ten times. One junction end disagrees with the germline gene, perhaps due to a read error. The chain links TRBV7-7 to TRBJ2-2; TRBD2 aligns across 8 bases. The CDR3 loop spans 17 amino acids. Germline CDR1 and CDR2: SSHAT and FNYEAQ (reference sequence). CDR3 protein: CASSLDRGGPNTGELFF. The CDR3, as DNA: TGTGCTAGCAGCTTAGATCGGGGGGGGCCGAACACCGGGGAGCTGTTTTTT.

The rearrangement links TRBV27 to TRBJ2-3; 10 nucleotides align to TRBD2. This CDR3 contains 20 residues. The J segment lost 6 bases and the V segment lost 2 bases, leaving 20 bases of the junction unmatched. The germline gives CDR1 MNHEY, CDR2 SMNVEV (reference sequence). CDR3 sequence reads: CASSLRPSGRRELSVDTQYF. CDR3 in DNA: TGTGCCAGCAGTTTACGCCCTAGCGGGAGAAGGGAGCTATCAGTGGATACGCAGTATTTT.

The chain combines TRBV30 with TRBJ1-2, with D uncertain. This CDR3 is built from 14 residues. Germline values: CDR1 GTSNPN, CDR2 SVGIG (reference sequence). The ends were cut back, 0 bases at V and 4 bases at J, with 12 bases in the middle. CDR3 DNA: TGTGCCTGGAGTGTACTGAGAGCGACCTATGGCTACACCTTC. Its translation is CAWSVLRATYGYTF.

This clonotype occurred many times. J is TRBJ2-5 and V is TRBV7-8; D possibly corresponds to TRBD2 (6 bases). Germline V gene sequence: CDR1 SGHVS, CDR2 FQNEAQ. V was clipped by 4 bases and J by 8 bases, with 14 bases between them. The CDR3 length is 13 residues. CDR3 sequence (DNA): TGTGCCAGCAGCTACCGGGAGCTCGGAACCCAGTACTTC. Its translation: CASSYRELGTQYF. Combining the CDR3 with reference TRBV7-8 and TRBJ2-5 gives the whole variable domain GAGVSQSPRYKVAKRGQDVALRCDPISGHVSLFWYQQALGQGPEFLTYFQNEAQLDKSGLPSDRFFAERPEGSVSTLKIQRTQQEDSAVYLCASSYRELGTQYFGPGTRLLVL.